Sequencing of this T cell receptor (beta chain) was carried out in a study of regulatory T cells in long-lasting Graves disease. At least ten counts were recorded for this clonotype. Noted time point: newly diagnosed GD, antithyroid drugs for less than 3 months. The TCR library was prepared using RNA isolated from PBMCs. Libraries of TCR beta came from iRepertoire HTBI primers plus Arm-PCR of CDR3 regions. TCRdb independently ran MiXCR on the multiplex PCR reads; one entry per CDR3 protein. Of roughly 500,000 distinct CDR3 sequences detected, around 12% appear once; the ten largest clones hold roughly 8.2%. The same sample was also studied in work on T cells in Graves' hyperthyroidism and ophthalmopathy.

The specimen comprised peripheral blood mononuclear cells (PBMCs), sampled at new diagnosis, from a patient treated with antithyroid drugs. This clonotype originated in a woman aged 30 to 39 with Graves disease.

The CDR3 DNA reads as TGTGCCAGCCACCACACCGGGACAGGGGTTGCTACGCAGTATTTT. Residues: CASHHTGTGVATQYF. This chain uses TRBV19 with TRBJ2-3, with 10 bases aligning to TRBD1. The V segment lost 9 bases and the J segment 8 bases; nucleotides outside the gene matches: 14. Germline lookup yields CDR1 LNHDA and CDR2 SQIVND (reference sequence). The CDR3 has 15 residues.